This is a list of T cell receptor beta chains from one sample in a study of blood T cells in healthy people across ages. MiXCR, run by TCRdb on the 5' RACE reads, gives a single entry per CDR3 protein. The repertoire holds about 1.1 million distinct CDR3 sequences, less than 45% seen once, with less than 15% in the top ten. The source material was blood. These receptors all come from a man younger than 35 in good health. The CDR3 runs from the conserved cysteine through the conserved F or W. The order of the fields is V gene, CDR3 length, D gene, clone size, J gene, CDR3 protein, CDR3 DNA. The D gene is left open where the match is weak. Where a row states a size, it is once, few, many or the class of an expanded clone; other rows omit it.

>TRBV7-9|15|TRBD1|.|TRBJ2-1
CASSLVTGVWNEQFF
TGTGCCAGCAGCTTAGTGACAGGGGTTTGGAATGAGCAGTTCTTC
>TRBV12-3/TRBV12-4|14|TRBD2|many|TRBJ2-7
CASSSGLGSYEQYF
TGTGCCAGCAGTTCGGGACTAGGCTCCTACGAGCAGTACTTC
>TRBV10-3|16|.|.|TRBJ1-3
CAISLGQPSSGNTIYF
TGTGCCATCTCGCTCGGACAGCCGTCCTCTGGAAACACCATATATTTT
>TRBV11-2|15|.|.|TRBJ2-2
CASSLYNLGTGELFF
TGTGCCAGCAGCCTGTATAATTTGGGGACCGGGGAGCTGTTTTTT
>TRBV25-1|17|.|few|TRBJ1-1
CASSEPYQDSFRTEAFF
TGTGCCAGCAGTGAACCCTACCAGGACAGCTTTAGAACTGAAGCTTTCTTT
>TRBV7-2|14|.|.|TRBJ1-4
CASSLEVVGEKLFF
TGTGCCAGCAGCTTAGAGGTGGTGGGCGAAAAACTGTTTTTT
>TRBV20-1|15|.|.|TRBJ1-5
CSAKKTGLSNQPQHF
TGCAGTGCTAAAAAAACAGGGTTGAGCAATCAGCCCCAGCATTTT
>TRBV2|14|.|few|TRBJ1-4
CASSSRRNNEKLFF
TGTGCCAGCAGTAGTCGGCGAAATAATGAAAAACTGTTTTTT
>TRBV4-2|16|.|.|TRBJ1-2
CASSQVSGETLSGYTF
TGTGCCAGCAGCCAAGTTTCGGGAGAAACCCTCTCCGGCTACACCTTC
>TRBV4-1|19|TRBD1|.|TRBJ2-3
CASSQRSRGQGAWPDTQYF
TGCGCCAGCAGCCAACGATCTAGGGGGCAGGGGGCTTGGCCAGATACGCAGTATTTT
>TRBV5-1|14|.|.|TRBJ1-4
CASTLENHNEKLFF
TGCGCCAGCACCCTCGAGAATCATAATGAAAAACTGTTTTTT
>TRBV28|13|.|few|TRBJ2-1
CASLARATREQFF
TGTGCCAGTCTAGCGAGAGCCACTAGGGAGCAGTTCTTC
>TRBV21-1|13|.|.|TRBJ2-1
CACSNRKRAPKFF
TGTGCCTGCAGTAACAGAAAGAGGGCTCCGAAGTTCTTC
>TRBV10-3|13|.|many|TRBJ2-3
CAISGDPADTQYF
TGTGCCATCAGTGGAGACCCGGCGGATACGCAGTATTTT
>TRBV14|12|.|.|TRBJ2-3
CASSQGLDTQYF
TGTGCCAGCAGCCAAGGACTGGATACGCAGTATTTT
>TRBV6-1|14|TRBD1|few|TRBJ2-3
CASSGTGATDTQYF
TGTGCCAGCAGTGGGACAGGGGCAACAGATACGCAGTATTTT
>TRBV20-1|20|.|few|TRBJ2-1
CSARDRGTSRGPSSYNEQFF
TGCAGTGCTAGAGATCGGGGAACTAGCAGGGGCCCTAGCTCCTACAATGAGCAGTTCTTC
>TRBV6-5|13|.|few|TRBJ1-1
CASSYGYNTEAFF
TGTGCCAGCAGTTACGGGTATAACACTGAAGCTTTCTTT
>TRBV18|17|.|.|TRBJ2-7
CASSPLPGPQTGHEQYF
TGTGCCAGCTCACCACTACCGGGACCCCAAACCGGGCACGAGCAGTACTTC
>TRBV7-3|16|TRBD2|.|TRBJ2-1
CASSVSSGGGLNEQFF
TGTGCCAGCAGCGTATCTAGCGGGGGGGGCCTCAATGAGCAGTTCTTC
>TRBV28|12|.|many|TRBJ1-1
CASSTGNTEAFF
TGTGCCAGCAGTACAGGGAACACTGAAGCTTTCTTT
>TRBV20-1|15|TRBD2|.|TRBJ2-1
CSATKLAGSHNEQFF
TGCAGTGCTACCAAACTAGCGGGGAGTCACAATGAGCAGTTCTTC
>TRBV10-3|16|TRBD1|.|TRBJ1-1
CAISASTGTGDPEAFF
TGTGCCATCAGTGCCTCGACAGGGACAGGGGACCCTGAAGCTTTCTTT
>TRBV11-1|13|.|.|TRBJ2-2
CASRIKLTGELFF
TGTGCCAGCAGGATAAAGCTCACCGGGGAGCTGTTTTTT
>TRBV12-3/TRBV12-4|13|TRBD1|.|TRBJ1-4
CASSPVSGGKLFF
TGTGCCAGCAGCCCCGTTTCAGGGGGGAAACTGTTTTTT
>TRBV7-2|17|.|.|TRBJ1-2
CASSLVPGVEVIYGYTF
TGTGCCAGCAGCTTAGTTCCGGGTGTGGAGGTCATATATGGCTACACCTTC
>TRBV5-1|16|TRBD1|few|TRBJ2-1
CASSGTRDRGNNEQFF
TGCGCCAGCAGCGGAACACGGGACAGGGGGAACAATGAGCAGTTCTTC
>TRBV20-1|13|.|.|TRBJ2-7
CSARPLADREQYF
TGCAGTGCCAGACCCCTGGCCGATCGCGAGCAGTACTTC
>TRBV6-2/TRBV6-3|16|.|.|TRBJ1-6
CASISRDPGRNSPLHF
TGTGCCAGCATCAGCCGGGACCCAGGGCGTAATTCACCCCTCCACTTT
>TRBV10-3|15|TRBD1|.|TRBJ2-3
CAINPEQGNTDTQYF
TGTGCCATCAATCCCGAACAGGGGAACACAGATACGCAGTATTTT
>TRBV6-2/TRBV6-3|14|TRBD1|few|TRBJ1-5
CASRRQGFTQPQHF
TGTGCCAGCAGGCGACAGGGGTTTACTCAGCCCCAGCATTTT
>TRBV7-9|17|.|.|TRBJ1-1
CASSPRGDPIKNTEAFF
TGTGCCAGCAGCCCTAGGGGGGACCCCATAAAGAACACTGAAGCTTTCTTT
>TRBV5-1|15|.|.|TRBJ2-5
CASSLQDSLQETQYF
TGCGCGAGCAGCCTCCAGGACAGTCTCCAAGAGACCCAGTACTTC
>TRBV7-8|16|.|few|TRBJ2-5
CASSLRLVTFAETQYF
TGTGCCAGCAGCCTTAGGTTGGTCACTTTCGCCGAGACCCAGTACTTC
>TRBV20-1|15|.|few|TRBJ2-7
CSARDRQSLSYEQYF
TGCAGTGCTAGAGATAGACAGTCCCTCTCCTACGAGCAGTACTTC
>TRBV29-1|11|.|.|TRBJ2-7
CSGTVLYEQYF
TGCAGCGGGACAGTCTTGTACGAGCAGTACTTC
>TRBV4-3|16|.|.|TRBJ2-5
CASSQDWGVQQETQYF
TGCGCCAGCAGCCAAGATTGGGGGGTACAGCAAGAGACCCAGTACTTC
>TRBV9|12|.|.|TRBJ2-1
CASSDPGNEQFF
TGTGCCAGCAGCGATCCGGGGAATGAGCAGTTCTTC
>TRBV29-1|14|TRBD1|once|TRBJ1-4
CSVEDRAGGEKLFF
TGCAGCGTTGAAGACAGGGCAGGGGGGGAAAAACTGTTTTTT
>TRBV29-1|14|TRBD1|many|TRBJ1-2
CSVGPSGTGNGYTF
TGCAGCGTTGGGCCCTCCGGGACAGGGAACGGCTACACCTTC
>TRBV4-3|17|.|.|TRBJ1-6
CASSQEISRLQNSPLHF
TGCGCCAGCAGCCAAGAAATCTCGCGCCTACAGAATTCACCCCTCCACTTT
>TRBV5-1|14|.|few|TRBJ2-2
CASSLSQDTGELFF
TGCGCCAGCAGCTTGAGTCAGGATACCGGGGAGCTGTTTTTT
>TRBV24-1|15|.|.|TRBJ2-2
CATTSGARNTGELFF
TGTGCCACCACCTCAGGGGCCAGGAACACCGGGGAGCTGTTTTTT
>TRBV7-8|15|.|.|TRBJ2-5
CASSLHRDPWETQYF
TGTGCCAGCAGCTTGCACCGGGACCCCTGGGAAACCCAGTACTTC
>TRBV2|11|.|.|TRBJ2-7
CASRPDYEQYF
TGTGCCAGCAGACCTGACTACGAGCAGTACTTC
>TRBV6-1|14|.|few|TRBJ1-4
CASSAWSTNEKLFF
TGTGCCAGCAGTGCGTGGTCAACTAATGAAAAACTGTTTTTT